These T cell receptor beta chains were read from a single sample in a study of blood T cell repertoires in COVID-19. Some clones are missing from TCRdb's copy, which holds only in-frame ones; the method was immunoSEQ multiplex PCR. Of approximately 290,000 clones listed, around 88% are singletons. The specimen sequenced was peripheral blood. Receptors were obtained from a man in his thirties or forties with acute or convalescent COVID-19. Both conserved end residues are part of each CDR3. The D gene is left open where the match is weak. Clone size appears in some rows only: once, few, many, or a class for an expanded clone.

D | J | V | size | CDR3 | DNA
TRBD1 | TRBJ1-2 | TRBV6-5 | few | CASTTGGRGYTF | TGTGCCAGCACCACAGGGGGGCGCGGCTACACCTTC
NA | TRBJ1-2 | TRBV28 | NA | CASSPAGLPNYGYTF | TGTGCCAGCAGCCCGGCGGGGCTGCCTAACTATGGCTACACCTTC
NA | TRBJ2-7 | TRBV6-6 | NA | CASSYSGVYEQYF | TGTGCCAGCAGTTACTCGGGAGTATACGAGCAGTACTTC
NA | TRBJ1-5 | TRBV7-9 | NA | CASSFGGVDQPQHF | TGTGCCAGCAGCTTTGGCGGGGTTGACCAGCCCCAGCATTTT
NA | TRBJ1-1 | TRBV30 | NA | CAWSAGANTEAFF | TGTGCCTGGAGTGCAGGGGCGAACACTGAAGCTTTCTTT
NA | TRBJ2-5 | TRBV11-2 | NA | CASSSLRLAQETQYF | TGTGCCAGCAGCTCCCTTAGGCTAGCACAAGAGACCCAGTACTTC
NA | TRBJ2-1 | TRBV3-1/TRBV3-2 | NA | CASSPPARGNEQFF | TGTGCCAGCAGCCCCCCAGCGCGCGGCAATGAGCAGTTCTTC
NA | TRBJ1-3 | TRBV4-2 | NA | CASSPTGSKGNTIYF | TGTGCCAGCAGCCCAACAGGGTCGAAAGGAAACACCATATATTTT
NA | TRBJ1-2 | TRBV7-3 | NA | CASSLSAGEGVGYTF | TGTGCCAGCAGCTTAAGTGCAGGAGAGGGGGTGGGCTACACCTTC
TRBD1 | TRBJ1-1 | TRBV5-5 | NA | CASSLTPGQRNTEAFF | TGTGCCAGCAGCCTCACTCCGGGACAGAGGAACACTGAAGCTTTCTTT
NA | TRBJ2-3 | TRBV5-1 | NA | CASSFDRGIRTDTQYF | TGCGCCAGCAGCTTCGATAGGGGGATACGCACAGATACGCAGTATTTT
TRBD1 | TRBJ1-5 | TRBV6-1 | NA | CASSETGGDNQPQHF | TGTGCCAGCAGTGAAACAGGGGGGGACAATCAGCCCCAGCATTTT
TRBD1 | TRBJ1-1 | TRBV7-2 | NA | CASSHRGGNTEAFF | TGTGCCAGCAGCCACAGGGGGGGGAACACTGAAGCTTTCTTT
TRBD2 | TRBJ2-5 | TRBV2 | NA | CGSGWASGGTQYF | TGTGGCAGCGGTTGGGCTAGCGGGGGGACCCAGTACTTC
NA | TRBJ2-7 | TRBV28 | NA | CASSSDNSYEQYF | TGTGCCAGCAGTTCAGACAACTCCTACGAGCAGTACTTC
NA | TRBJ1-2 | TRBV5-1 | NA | CASSLYQGNYGYTF | TGCGCCAGCAGCTTGTATCAGGGAAACTATGGCTACACCTTC
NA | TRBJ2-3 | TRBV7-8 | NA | CASSLFRLEGNTDTQYF | TGTGCCAGCAGCTTGTTCAGATTGGAGGGAAACACAGATACGCAGTATTTT
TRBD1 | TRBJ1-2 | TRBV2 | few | CASRTGVGGYTF | TGTGCCAGCAGGACAGGGGTTGGCGGCTACACCTTC
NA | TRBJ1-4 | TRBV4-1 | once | CASTWGPTNEKLFF | TGCGCCAGCACCTGGGGCCCAACTAATGAAAAACTGTTTTTT
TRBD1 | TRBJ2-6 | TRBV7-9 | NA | CASSLIRTGRSGANVLTF | TGTGCCAGCAGCTTAATTAGGACAGGGAGGTCTGGGGCCAACGTCCTGACTTTC
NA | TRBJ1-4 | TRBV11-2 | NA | CASSSSGANEKLFF | TGTGCCAGCAGCAGCTCAGGTGCTAATGAAAAACTGTTTTTT
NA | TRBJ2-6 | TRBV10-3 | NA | CAINFGPGGASGANVLTF | NA
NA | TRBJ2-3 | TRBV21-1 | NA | CASSKLFCPGGTYTQYF | TGTGCCAGCAGCAAATTGTTTTGTCCAGGGGGCACCTATACGCAGTATTTT
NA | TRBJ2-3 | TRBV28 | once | CASSSPPGGTDTQYF | TGTGCCAGCAGTTCTCCTCCAGGGGGCACAGATACGCAGTATTTT
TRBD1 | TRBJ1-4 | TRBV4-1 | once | CASSPPGQYFSTNEKLFF | TGCGCCAGCAGCCCCCCGGGACAGTACTTTTCAACTAATGAAAAACTGTTTTTT
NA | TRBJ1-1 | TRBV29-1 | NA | CSVDKGLGTEAFF | TGCAGCGTTGACAAGGGGCTCGGCACTGAAGCTTTCTTT
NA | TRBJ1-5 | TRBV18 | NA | CASSPGSGQPQHF | TGTGCCAGCTCACCGGGGAGTGGTCAGCCCCAGCATTTT
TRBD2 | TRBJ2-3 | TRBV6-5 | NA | CAGGFYGREDTQYF | TGTGCCGGGGGGTTTTACGGGAGGGAGGATACGCAGTATTTT
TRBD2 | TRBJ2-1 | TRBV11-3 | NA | CASSIPYSSGGANEQFF | TGTGCCAGCAGCATACCCTACTCTAGCGGGGGGGCCAATGAGCAGTTCTTC
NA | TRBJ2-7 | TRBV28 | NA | CASSHRVEQYF | TGTGCCAGCAGCCACAGGGTGGAGCAGTACTTC
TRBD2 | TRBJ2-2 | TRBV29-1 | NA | CSVGGTSRTGELFF | TGCAGCGTTGGTGGGACTAGCCGCACCGGGGAGCTGTTTTTT
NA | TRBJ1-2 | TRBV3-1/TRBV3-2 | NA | CASRRQAGAGGYTF | TGTGCCAGCAGACGTCAAGCGGGAGCCGGTGGCTACACCTTC
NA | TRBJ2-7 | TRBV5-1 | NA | CASSPRQGTSYEQYF | TGCGCCAGCAGCCCTCGGCAGGGGACCTCCTACGAGCAGTACTTC
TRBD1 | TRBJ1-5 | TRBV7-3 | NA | CASSFGQGQPQHF | TGTGCCAGCAGCTTTGGACAGGGCCAGCCCCAGCATTTT
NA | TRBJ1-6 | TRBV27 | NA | CASSLFTGPNSPLHF | TGTGCCAGCAGTTTATTTACAGGACCCAATTCACCCCTCCACTTT
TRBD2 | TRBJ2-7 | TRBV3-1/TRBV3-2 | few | CASSQGRTSGGLHFEQYF | TGTGCCAGCAGCCAAGGGCGGACTAGCGGGGGGTTACACTTCGAGCAGTACTTC
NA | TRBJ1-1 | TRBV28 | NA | CASSLEGRGRGAFF | TGTGCCAGCAGTTTAGAGGGGAGGGGCCGCGGGGCTTTCTTT
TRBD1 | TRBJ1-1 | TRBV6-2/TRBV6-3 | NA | CASSYNGKGAPTNTEAFF | TGTGCCAGCAGTTACAATGGAAAGGGGGCGCCGACGAACACTGAAGCTTTCTTT
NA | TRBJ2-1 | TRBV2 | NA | CASSPVGRSSYNEQFF | TGTGCCAGCAGCCCAGTTGGGCGTAGCTCCTACAATGAGCAGTTCTTC
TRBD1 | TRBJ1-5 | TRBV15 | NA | CATSRDDRGDQPQHF | TGTGCCACCAGCAGAGATGACAGGGGGGATCAGCCCCAGCATTTT
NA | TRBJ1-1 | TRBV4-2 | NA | CASSQVAGGYTEAFF | TGTGCCAGCAGCCAAGTGGCCGGGGGATACACTGAAGCTTTCTTT
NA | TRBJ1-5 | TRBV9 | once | CASSVWSSNQPQHF | TGTGCCAGCAGCGTCTGGAGTAGCAATCAGCCCCAGCATTTT
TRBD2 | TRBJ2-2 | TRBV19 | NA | CASSLGGGELFF | TGTGCCAGTAGTCTGGGAGGGGGGGAGCTGTTTTTT
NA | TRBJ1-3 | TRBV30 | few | CACLNPGNTIYF | TGTGCCTGCTTAAATCCTGGAAACACCATATATTTT
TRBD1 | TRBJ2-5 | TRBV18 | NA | CASSLGTGVETQYF | TGTGCCAGCTCACTCGGGACAGGGGTGGAGACCCAGTACTTC